A selection of T cell receptor beta chains follows, all from one sample in a study of response to subunit inactivated influenza vaccine. TCRdb independently ran MiXCR on the RT-PCR reads; one entry per CDR3 protein. The data contain 300,000 to 350,000 distinct CDR3 sequences, 21% of them singletons. Sequenced material: PBMCs from blood, taken 21 months after vaccination. Receptors were obtained from a man aged 45 to 70 who received an inactivated influenza vaccine. Each CDR3 is given with its conserved first and last residue. The order of the fields is clone size, V gene, D gene, J gene, CDR3 DNA, CDR3 protein. A D gene is named only where the DNA matches it firmly. Size is stated for part of the rows, as once, few or many counts, or as a class when the clone is expanded.

>many|TRBV20-1|.|TRBJ1-2
TGCAGTGCTAGAGAATCCGGGGGCTACGCCTATGGCTACACCTTC
CSARESGGYAYGYTF
>few|TRBV10-3|.|TRBJ1-5
TGTGCCATCAGTGAGGTGGGCGGTCAGCCCCAGCATTTT
CAISEVGGQPQHF
>few|TRBV29-1|.|TRBJ1-3
TGCAGCGTCTCGGGACCGAGCTCTGGAAACACCATATATTTT
CSVSGPSSGNTIYF
>many|TRBV5-1|.|TRBJ2-7
TGCGCCAGCAGCTTGGGAATCGTCGGCCTCTCCTACGAGCAGTACTTC
CASSLGIVGLSYEQYF
>.|TRBV20-1|.|TRBJ2-5
TGCAGTGCTAGAGGGGTTGGTAGCTCAGAGACCCAGTACTTC
CSARGVGSSETQYF
>.|TRBV18|.|TRBJ2-1
TGTGCCAGCTCACGAAGAGAGGGCTCCTACAATGAGCAGTTCTTC
CASSRREGSYNEQFF
>.|TRBV3-1|.|TRBJ2-2
TGTGCCAGCAGCTATTTCCAGGATAACACCGGGGAGCTGTTTTTT
CASSYFQDNTGELFF
>many|TRBV12-3/TRBV12-4|TRBD2|TRBJ2-1
TGTGCCAGCAAGGGTGGGCGGGGGAGCTACAATGAGCAGTTCTTC
CASKGGRGSYNEQFF
>.|TRBV12-3/TRBV12-4|TRBD1|TRBJ1-5
TGTGCCAGCAGGAAAATGGGACAGGGCCACAATCAGCCCCAGCATTTT
CASRKMGQGHNQPQHF
>.|TRBV10-3|.|TRBJ2-1
TGTGCCATCAGTGGGCGGCAAGACTCCTACAATGAGCAGTTCTTC
CAISGRQDSYNEQFF
>few|TRBV2|TRBD1|TRBJ1-5
TGTGCCAGCAGTGAAGGCAGGGGGCAACAGCCCCAGCATTTT
CASSEGRGQQPQHF
>.|TRBV9|.|TRBJ2-5
TGTGCCAGCAGCGTAGGGGGTAGACATCCCCGAGAGACCCAGTACTTC
CASSVGGRHPRETQYF
>few|TRBV27|.|TRBJ2-7
TGTGCCAGCAGTCTGACAGTAACCTACGAGCAGTACTTC
CASSLTVTYEQYF
>.|TRBV20-1|.|TRBJ1-5
TGCAGTGCTAATCGACCAGGAGGCAATCAGCCCCAGCATTTT
CSANRPGGNQPQHF
>few|TRBV20-1|.|TRBJ2-1
TGCAGTGCTAGAGGTCAGACACTTAATGAGCAGTTCTTC
CSARGQTLNEQFF
>.|TRBV20-1|TRBD1|TRBJ2-4
TGCAGTGCCGCCCGGGACAGCTCGGCCAAAAACATTCAGTACTTC
CSAARDSSAKNIQYF
>.|TRBV6-1|.|TRBJ1-5
TGTGCCAGCAGGATTGGACAGTTACATCAGCCCCAGCATTTT
CASRIGQLHQPQHF
>.|TRBV7-2|.|TRBJ1-5
TGTGCCAGCAGCTTACCAAACTCGAGACAGCCCCAGCATTTT
CASSLPNSRQPQHF
>few|TRBV5-6|.|TRBJ1-6
TGTGCCAGCAGCGATTTGAGTTGGGGTTCAAGGAATTCACCCCTCCACTTT
CASSDLSWGSRNSPLHF
>few|TRBV7-3|.|TRBJ1-3
TGTGCCAGCAGCACCCACCGACAGAGCTCTGGAAACACCATATATTTT
CASSTHRQSSGNTIYF
>many|TRBV2|.|TRBJ1-5
TGTGCCAGCAGGAAGGAAAAGGGGGGCCAGCATTTT
CASRKEKGGQHF
>few|TRBV6-6|.|TRBJ1-2
TGTGCCAGCGCGGGCCTTGGAGGTTATGGCTACACCTTC
CASAGLGGYGYTF
>.|TRBV21-1|.|TRBJ2-7
TGTGCCAGCACCCGAGGGCCCGGGACAGGGGTCTACGAGCAGTACTTC
CASTRGPGTGVYEQYF
>few|TRBV18|.|TRBJ2-7
TGTGCCAGCTCACGGGCTAGTAATGAGCAGTACTTC
CASSRASNEQYF
>.|TRBV5-1|TRBD1|TRBJ2-2
TGCGCCAGCAGCCTGGCGGGACAGGGTTCTCCCGGGGAGCTGTTTTTT
CASSLAGQGSPGELFF
>.|TRBV7-9|TRBD1|TRBJ1-2
TGTGCCAGCAGCTGGGACAGGGGAAGTGGCTACACCTTC
CASSWDRGSGYTF